The next 25 T cell receptor beta chains were all read from a single sample in a study of Graves' ophthalmopathy and Graves' hyperthyroidism listed by TCRdb under 2018. Sequencing took place on an Illumina HiSeq 2000. TCR beta CDR3 regions were amplified from RNA transcripts for repertoire sequencing. HTBI primers and the Qiagen OneStep RT-PCR kit were used in a first-round RT-PCR, which was followed by a second-round multiplex PCR, size selection and purification. The public reads were quality trimmed at Q25 with fastp and then assembled into clones with MiXCR by TCRdb, keeping productive beta chains. Each entry is one CDR3 protein sequence, shown with its most common DNA and genes. The sample has over 450,000 distinct CDR3 sequences on record, approximately 15% of them singletons. About a tenth of the sample is taken by the ten largest. Sequencing was done on a sample of blood. The origin of the receptors is a woman in her 30s with Graves' ophthalmopathy. Donor details come from another sample of the same person, matched by shared clones.

This clonotype was detected ten times or more. The chain recombines TRBV7-2 with TRBJ2-7, with D maybe TRBD2 (5 bases). The CDR3 sequence is 14 residues long. In germline, CDR1 is SGHTA, CDR2 FQGNSA. V dropped 2 bases and J dropped 3 bases, with 11 bases sitting between them. The DNA of the CDR3 is TGTGCCAGCAGCTTACAAGTAGCGAACTACGAGCAGTACTTC. The encoded protein is CASSLQVANYEQYF.

This clonotype came up many times. The V call is TRBV7-3, the J call TRBJ1-2; D not certain. The CDR3 covers 11 residues. V lost 4 bases to trimming and J lost 8 bases, with 8 bases between them. Germline values: CDR1 SGHTA, CDR2 FQGTGA. For the CDR3, the DNA is TGTGCCAGCAGCTACAGAGAAGGCTACACCTTC. This translates into CASSYREGYTF.

In its sample, this clonotype was seen a few times. The J gene is TRBJ2-7, the V gene TRBV30; tentatively, D is TRBD2 (6 bases). The CDR3 has 13 residues. V was clipped by 2 bases and J by 6 bases, with 14 bases between them. The germline CDR1 and CDR2 sequences are GTSNPN and SVGIG (reference sequence). This chain's CDR3 is CAWSPNEGGEQYF. CDR3 nucleotide sequence: TGTGCCTGGAGTCCTAACGAGGGAGGCGAGCAGTACTTC.

This clonotype has ten or more counts. The V gene is TRBV10-1, the J gene TRBJ1-5; maybe TRBD1 (5 bases). The germline V gene has CDR1 WNHNN and CDR2 SYGVQD (reference sequence). Trimming shortened V by 8 bases and J by 4 bases, and 12 bases separated the two germline ends. This CDR3 is 13 amino acids long. CDR3 in amino acids: CASYRGANQPQHF. The CDR3 DNA reads TGCGCCAGCTATAGGGGCGCTAATCAGCCCCAGCATTTT.

This clonotype was detected many times. This chain connects TRBV20-1 to TRBJ2-7; 8 bases map to TRBD2. Germline-derived CDR1 and CDR2 are DFQATT and SNEGSKA (reference sequence). The trim removed 5 bases at V and 1 base at J, leaving 13 bases unmatched. The CDR3 sequence is 16 residues long. The CDR3 nucleotides read TGCAGTGCTCGGCGGCTTAGCGGGGAACTATCCTACGAGCAGTACTTC. Translating gives CSARRLSGELSYEQYF.

The table lists this clonotype with a few counts. The chain combines TRBV6-1 with TRBJ1-2; a possible D gene is TRBD1 (5 bases). Germline CDR1 and CDR2: MNHNS and SASEGT. The CDR3 runs to 13 residues. The V end lost 6 bases, the J end lost 5 bases, and 13 bases lay between the germline ends. In DNA form, the CDR3 reads TGTGCCAGCAGATCAGACAGAGGGTATGGCTACACCTTC. It translates to CASRSDRGYGYTF.

This clonotype showed up just a few times. The chain has TRBV11-1 and TRBJ2-3; possibly TRBD2 for D (6 bases). The germline V and J ends were trimmed by 1 base and 4 bases, with 18 bases remaining between them. The CDR3 spans 17 residues. Germline V gene sequence: CDR1 SGHAT, CDR2 FQDESV (reference sequence). CDR3 bases: TGTGCCAGCAGCTTAGGGGGACCGCGACTAGGCTCAGATACGCAGTATTTT. This codes for CASSLGGPRLGSDTQYF.

The sample holds a few counts of this clonotype. This sequence joins TRBV11-2 and TRBJ2-2; D is unclear. The CDR3 has 17 residues. CDR1 is SGHAT, CDR2 FQNNGV, per germline. Deletions cut 5 bases from V and 3 bases from J, with 19 bases between. The CDR3 region is CASSPLQAEDDTGELFF. The CDR3 bases are TGTGCCAGCAGCCCACTCCAGGCCGAGGATGACACCGGGGAGCTGTTTTTT.

V is TRBV6-1 and J is TRBJ1-5, with D unresolved. Germline V gene sequence: CDR1 MNHNS, CDR2 SASEGT. The CDR3 runs to 17 residues. V was shortened by 0 bases and J by 5 bases, with 17 bases between the two germline ends. Here the CDR3 reads CASSEALKVNSHQPQHF. The CDR3 nucleotides are TGTGCCAGCAGTGAAGCGCTAAAGGTCAACAGCCATCAGCCCCAGCATTTT.

V usage is TRBV20-1 and J usage is TRBJ1-5; D not certain. Trimming stripped 1 base from V and 7 bases from J, with 14 bases between. The CDR3 loop spans 14 amino acids. CDR1 is DFQATT and CDR2 is SNEGSKA in the germline V gene (reference sequence). The CDR3 nucleotides read TGCAGTGCTAGAGTTTCGGAGGTGGCCCAGCCCCAGCATTTT. Residues: CSARVSEVAQPQHF.

The chain has TRBV5-1 and TRBJ1-2; D remains ambiguous. This CDR3 comprises 13 residues. The V end lost 4 bases, the J end lost 8 bases, and 15 bases lay between the germline ends. Germline V lookup: CDR1 SGHRS, CDR2 YFSETQ. CDR3 in amino acids: CASSAENRDGYTF. Written as DNA, the CDR3 is TGCGCCAGCAGCGCAGAAAACAGAGACGGCTACACCTTC.

This chain connects TRBV28 to TRBJ1-5, with no clear D. Germline lookup yields CDR1 MDHEN and CDR2 SYDVKM. V was cut by 8 bases and J by 11 bases, with 25 bases left in between. The CDR3 covers 15 residues. For the CDR3, the DNA is TGTGCCAGCCTGAACCGAGGGCCCATCAATCTGGCCCAGCATTTT. Translating it yields CASLNRGPINLAQHF.

Only a few counts were recorded for this clonotype. The conserved phenylalanine or tryptophan normally closing the CDR3 is absent here, so this likely arose from a read error. The gene calls are TRBV30 and TRBJ1-2; the match to TRBD1 covers 7 bases. This CDR3 has 13 residues. Germline V gene sequence: CDR1 GTSNPN, CDR2 SVGIG (reference sequence). The trim removed 3 bases at V and 2 bases at J, leaving 3 bases unmatched. The CDR3: CAWRTGRNYGYTL. The DNA of the CDR3 is TGTGCCTGGAGGACAGGGAGAAACTATGGCTACACCCTC.

This clonotype was observed at least ten times. The chain uses TRBV27 and TRBJ2-7, with D tentatively TRBD1 (6 bases). This CDR3 contains 13 residues. V was clipped by 5 bases and J by 1 base, with 9 bases between them. Germline-derived CDR1 and CDR2 are MNHEY and SMNVEV (reference sequence). The CDR3 sequence is CASSKQGSYEQYF. Written as DNA, the CDR3 is TGTGCCAGCAGTAAACAGGGATCCTACGAGCAGTACTTC.

V gene TRBV29-1 combines with J gene TRBJ1-5; D is unclear. The CDR3 is 14 amino acids. V gave up 3 bases and J gave up 6 bases, with 15 bases separating them. Germline V gene data show CDR1 as SQVTM and CDR2 as ANQGSEA. The CDR3 here is CSVEGQKYAQPQHF. The CDR3, as DNA: TGCAGCGTTGAGGGCCAAAAGTACGCTCAGCCCCAGCATTTT.

There are a few counts of this clonotype. CDR3 DNA sequence: TGTGCCAGCACTCAAAGGGATCGTTCCTACGAGCAGTACTTC. As protein: CASTQRDRSYEQYF. The V gene is TRBV6-1, the J gene TRBJ2-7; D uncertain. This CDR3 has 14 amino acids. The V gene lost 7 bases and the J gene lost 1 base, with 14 bases spanning the gap. Germline V gives CDR1 MNHNS, CDR2 SASEGT.

This clonotype was counted ten times or more. The chain couples TRBV12-3 or TRBV12-4 to TRBJ1-5; TRBD1 might be the D (6 bases). This CDR3 spans 15 amino acids. V gave up 6 bases and J gave up 6 bases, with 18 bases separating them. CDR3 bases: TGTGCCAGCAGCCCCGGGGGGGCACTGGGTCAGCCCCAGCATTTT. It codes for CASSPGGALGQPQHF.

This clonotype was seen at least ten times. The chain is built from TRBV2 and TRBJ1-6; D unclear. Germline V gene lookup returns CDR1 SNHLY and CDR2 FYNNEI. The CDR3 extends over 14 amino acids. The V end was cut by 4 bases, the J end by 7 bases, with 11 bases between. CDR3 nucleotides: TGTGCCAGCAGTGTTGGCGGAGCCAATTCACCCCTCCACTTT. Encoded protein: CASSVGGANSPLHF.

The CDR3 reads CSASRRDRGSYEQYF. The DNA of the CDR3 is TGCAGTGCTAGTCGCCGGGACAGGGGTAGCTACGAGCAGTACTTC. The V call is TRBV20-1, the J call TRBJ2-7; 10 positions match TRBD1. The CDR3 spans 15 residues. Looked up from germline, CDR1 is DFQATT and CDR2 is SNEGSKA (reference sequence). Trimming took 3 bases from V and 3 from J; bases not matched to a gene: 8.

This clonotype was counted a few times. The chain carries TRBV28 and TRBJ2-2, with 7 bases fitting TRBD1. Germline V gene sequence: CDR1 MDHEN, CDR2 SYDVKM. This CDR3 is built from 15 residues. Trimming cost V 2 bases and J 6 bases; bases outside gene matches: 6. The CDR3 DNA is TGTGCCAGCAGTTTAATCACAGGGGTGGCCGGGGAGCTGTTTTTT. This sequence encodes CASSLITGVAGELFF.

The chain links TRBV15 to TRBJ1-2; TRBD1 matches 9 bases. This CDR3 comprises 15 residues. Germline V gives CDR1 LNHNV, CDR2 YYDKDF (reference sequence). The V and J ends lost 5 bases and 2 bases, in that order; junction bases with no gene match: 6. The CDR3 bases are TGTGCCACCAGCGGCCACGGGACAGGGAACTATGGCTACACCTTC. Its protein is CATSGHGTGNYGYTF. The full variable domain, in which reference TRBV15 and TRBJ1-2 provide the parts outside the CDR3, is DAMVIQNPRYQVTQFGKPVTLSCSQTLNHNVMYWYQQKSSQAPKLLFHYYDKDFNNEADTPDNFQSRRPNTSFCFLDIRSPGLGDTAMYLCATSGHGTGNYGYTFGSGTRLTVV.

At least ten counts were recorded for this clonotype. This chain joins TRBV5-1 and TRBJ2-7; possible D gene TRBD2, 6 bases. In germline, CDR1 is SGHRS, CDR2 YFSETQ. The CDR3 totals 13 residues. The V gene lost 4 bases and the J gene lost 1 base, with 9 bases spanning the gap. CDR3 loop: CASSQSGSYEQYF. Written as DNA, the CDR3 is TGCGCCAGCAGCCAGAGCGGGTCCTACGAGCAGTACTTC.

This clonotype was seen repeatedly, ten times or more. The rearrangement uses TRBV30 and TRBJ1-2; 10 positions match TRBD1. Trimming cost V 3 bases and J 5 bases; bases outside gene matches: 6. Germline CDR1 reads GTSNPN; CDR2 reads SVGIG (reference sequence). This CDR3 has 14 residues. CDR3 protein: CAWSAGTGAYGYTF. The DNA of the CDR3 is TGTGCCTGGAGCGCCGGGACAGGGGCTTATGGCTACACCTTC. Drawing the rest from reference TRBV30 and TRBJ1-2, the complete variable domain is SQTIHQWPATLVQPVGSPLSLECTVEGTSNPNLYWYRQAAGRGLQLLFYSVGIGQISSEVPQNLSASRPQDRQFILSSKKLLLSDSGFYLCAWSAGTGAYGYTFGSGTRLTVV.

In this sample, this clonotype turned up many times. The chain employs TRBV12-3 or TRBV12-4 and TRBJ1-2; 8 positions match TRBD1. This CDR3 has 14 amino acids. The trim removed 5 bases at V and 3 bases at J, leaving 5 bases unmatched. CDR3 amino acids: CASSPETGDYGYTF. CDR3 coding DNA: TGTGCCAGCAGTCCTGAGACAGGGGACTATGGCTACACCTTC.

This clonotype was counted between two and nine times. This chain links TRBV15 with TRBJ2-2; tentatively, D is TRBD1 (6 bases). The V end was cut by 0 bases, the J end by 4 bases, with 12 bases between. Per the germline V gene, CDR1 is LNHNV and CDR2 is YYDKDF (reference sequence). The CDR3 runs to 16 residues. CDR3: CATSREGGRGTGELFF. The CDR3 DNA sequence: TGTGCCACCAGCAGAGAAGGTGGCAGGGGCACCGGGGAGCTGTTTTTT.